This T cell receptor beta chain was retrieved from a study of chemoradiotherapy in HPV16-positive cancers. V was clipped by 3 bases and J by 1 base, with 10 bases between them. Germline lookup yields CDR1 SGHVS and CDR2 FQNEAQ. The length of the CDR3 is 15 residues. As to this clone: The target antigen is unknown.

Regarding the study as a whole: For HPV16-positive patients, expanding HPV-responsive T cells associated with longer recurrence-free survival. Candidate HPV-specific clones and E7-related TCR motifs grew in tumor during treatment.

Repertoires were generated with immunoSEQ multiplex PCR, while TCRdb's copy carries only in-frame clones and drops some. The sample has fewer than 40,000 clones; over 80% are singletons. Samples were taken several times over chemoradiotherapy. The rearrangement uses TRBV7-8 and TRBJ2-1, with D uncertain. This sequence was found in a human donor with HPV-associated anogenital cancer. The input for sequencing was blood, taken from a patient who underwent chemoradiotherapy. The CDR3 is CASSFGKWSYNEQFF. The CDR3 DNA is TGTGCCAGCAGCTTTGGCAAGTGGTCCTACAATGAGCAGTTCTTC.